This record concerns one TCR beta chain sequence. Its target is unknown. The data were obtained in a study of T cells in narcolepsy. Study-wide background: Healthy controls were enrolled alongside patients with narcolepsy type 1 or type 2. The study's findings and limits: Autoreactive clonotypes reportedly recurred in blood of same and different patients, not controls. Comparing one patient's CSF and blood CD4+ clonotypes highlighted HCRT- and TRIB2-specific autoreactive clonotypes. No autoreactive T cell clone sequences appeared in some memory CD4+ repertoires.

Germline lookup yields CDR1 SGHRS and CDR2 YFSETQ. The germline V and J ends were trimmed by 1 base and 0 bases, with 9 bases remaining between them. The CDR3 contains 15 residues. The data were produced by immunoSEQ multiplex PCR, yet TCRdb's version contains in-frame clones alone and is incomplete. The sample includes about 27,000 clones, about 89% of them seen just once. The chain links TRBV5-1 to TRBJ2-3; D gene unclear. Sequenced input: CD45RA- memory CD4+ T cells from PBMCs. The source is a human donor with narcolepsy. As DNA, the CDR3 is TGCGCCAGCAGCTTGTTCGGTTCTAGCACAGATACGCAGTATTTT. Its protein is CASSLFGSSTDTQYF.